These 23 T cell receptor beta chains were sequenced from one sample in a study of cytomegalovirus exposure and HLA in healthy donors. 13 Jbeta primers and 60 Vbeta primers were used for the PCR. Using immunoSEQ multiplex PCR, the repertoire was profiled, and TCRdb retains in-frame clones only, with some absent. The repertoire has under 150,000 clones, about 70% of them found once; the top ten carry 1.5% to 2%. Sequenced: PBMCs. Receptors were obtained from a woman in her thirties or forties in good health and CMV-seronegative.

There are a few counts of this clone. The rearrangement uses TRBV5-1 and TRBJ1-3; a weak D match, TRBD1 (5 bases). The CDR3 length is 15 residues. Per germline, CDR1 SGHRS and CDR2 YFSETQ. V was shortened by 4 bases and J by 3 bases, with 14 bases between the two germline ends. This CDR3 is CASSPLAGGGNTIYF. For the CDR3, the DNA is TGCGCCAGCAGCCCGCTCGCCGGGGGTGGAAACACCATATATTTT.

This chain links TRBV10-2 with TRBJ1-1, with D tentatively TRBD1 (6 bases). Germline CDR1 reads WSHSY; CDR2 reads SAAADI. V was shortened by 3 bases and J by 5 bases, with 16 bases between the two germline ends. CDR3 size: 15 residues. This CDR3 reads CASSEPREGETEAFF. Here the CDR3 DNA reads TGCGCCAGCAGTGAACCCAGGGAGGGGGAAACTGAAGCTTTCTTT.

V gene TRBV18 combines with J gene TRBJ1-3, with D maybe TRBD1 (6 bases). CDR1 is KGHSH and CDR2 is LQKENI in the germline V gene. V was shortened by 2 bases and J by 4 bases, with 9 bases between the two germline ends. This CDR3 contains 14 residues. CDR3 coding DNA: TGTGCCAGCTCACCAACAGGGATCGGAAACACCATATATTTT. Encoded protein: CASSPTGIGNTIYF.

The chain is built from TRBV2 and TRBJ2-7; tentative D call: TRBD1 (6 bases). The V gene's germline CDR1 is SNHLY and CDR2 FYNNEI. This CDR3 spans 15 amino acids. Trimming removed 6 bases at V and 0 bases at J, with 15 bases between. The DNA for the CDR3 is TGTGCCAGCAGATCACAGGGAGCAAGCTCCTACGAGCAGTACTTC. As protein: CASRSQGASSYEQYF.

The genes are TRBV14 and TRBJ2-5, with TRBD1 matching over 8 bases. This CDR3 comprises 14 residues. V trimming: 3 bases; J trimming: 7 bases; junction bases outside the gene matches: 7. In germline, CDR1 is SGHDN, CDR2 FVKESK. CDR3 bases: TGTGCCAGCAGCCAGAGTACAGGGGGGAGGACCCAGTACTTC. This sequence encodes CASSQSTGGRTQYF.

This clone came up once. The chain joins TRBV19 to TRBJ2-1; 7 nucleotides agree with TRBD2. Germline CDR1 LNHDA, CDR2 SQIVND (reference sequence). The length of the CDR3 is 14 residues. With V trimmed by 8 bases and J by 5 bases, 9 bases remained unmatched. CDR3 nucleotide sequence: TGTGCCAGTTCTAGTCGCGGGAGCAACAATGAGCAGTTCTTC. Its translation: CASSSRGSNNEQFF.

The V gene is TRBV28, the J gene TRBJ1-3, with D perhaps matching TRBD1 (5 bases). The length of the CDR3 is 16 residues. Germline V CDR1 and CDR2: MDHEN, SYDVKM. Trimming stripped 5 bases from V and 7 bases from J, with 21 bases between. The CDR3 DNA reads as TGTGCCAGCAGTCCCCACACTAGCAGGGAGAGGAACACCATATATTTT. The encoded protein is CASSPHTSRERNTIYF.

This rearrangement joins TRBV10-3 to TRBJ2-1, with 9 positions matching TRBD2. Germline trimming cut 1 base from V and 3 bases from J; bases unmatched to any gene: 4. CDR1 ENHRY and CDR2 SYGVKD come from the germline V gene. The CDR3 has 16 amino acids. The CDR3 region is CAISEWSSGDYNEQFF. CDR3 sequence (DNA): TGTGCCATCAGTGAGTGGTCTAGCGGGGACTACAATGAGCAGTTCTTC.

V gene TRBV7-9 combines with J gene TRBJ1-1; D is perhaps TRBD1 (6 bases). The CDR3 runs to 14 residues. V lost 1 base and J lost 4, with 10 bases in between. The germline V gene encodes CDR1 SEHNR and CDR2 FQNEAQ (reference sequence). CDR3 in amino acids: CASSLEGGPTEAFF. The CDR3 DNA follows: TGTGCCAGCAGCTTAGAGGGGGGGCCCACTGAAGCTTTCTTT.

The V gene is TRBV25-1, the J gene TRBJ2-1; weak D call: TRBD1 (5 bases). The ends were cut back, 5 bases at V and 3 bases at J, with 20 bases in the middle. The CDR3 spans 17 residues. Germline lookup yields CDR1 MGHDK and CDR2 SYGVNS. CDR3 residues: CASSWLVGEGNYNEQFF. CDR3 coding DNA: TGTGCCAGCAGTTGGTTAGTAGGGGAAGGGAACTACAATGAGCAGTTCTTC.

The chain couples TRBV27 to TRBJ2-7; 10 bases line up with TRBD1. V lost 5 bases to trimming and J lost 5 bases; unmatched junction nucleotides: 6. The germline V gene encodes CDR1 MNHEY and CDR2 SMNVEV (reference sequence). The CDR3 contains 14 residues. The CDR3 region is CASSTGQGYNEQYF. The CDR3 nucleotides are TGTGCCAGCAGTACGGGACAGGGGTACAACGAGCAGTACTTC.

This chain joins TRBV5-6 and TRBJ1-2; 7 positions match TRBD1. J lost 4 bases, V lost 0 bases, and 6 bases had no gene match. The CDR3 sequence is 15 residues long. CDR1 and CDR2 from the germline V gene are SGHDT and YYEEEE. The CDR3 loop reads CASSLGGDRAYGYTF. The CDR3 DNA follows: TGTGCCAGCAGCTTGGGGGGTGACAGGGCCTATGGCTACACCTTC.

CDR3 bases: TGCGCCAGCAGCCTCGGACAGCCCAATCAGCCCCAGCATTTT. Translation gives CASSLGQPNQPQHF. This chain joins TRBV5-1 and TRBJ1-5; D perhaps matches TRBD1 (6 bases). Looked up from germline, CDR1 is SGHRS and CDR2 is YFSETQ. The CDR3 has 14 amino acids. With 4 bases removed from V and 3 bases from J, the gap between germline ends came to 11 bases.

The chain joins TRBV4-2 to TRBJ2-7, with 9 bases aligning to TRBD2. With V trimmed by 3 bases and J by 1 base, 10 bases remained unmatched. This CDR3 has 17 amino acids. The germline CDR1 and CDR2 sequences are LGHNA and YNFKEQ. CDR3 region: CASSHSGGGGASYEQYF. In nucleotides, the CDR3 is TGTGCCAGCAGCCACTCTGGGGGCGGGGGGGCGTCCTACGAGCAGTACTTC.

CDR3 amino acids: CASSLNSAGVGDEQYF. The CDR3 coding sequence is TGTGCCAGCAGCTTGAACTCTGCGGGGGTGGGGGACGAGCAGTACTTC. This chain links TRBV5-4 with TRBJ2-7; 7 bases agree with TRBD2. V lost 1 base and J lost 5; bases outside the gene matches: 12. CDR3 length: 16 residues. Per germline, CDR1 SGHNT and CDR2 YYREEE (reference sequence).

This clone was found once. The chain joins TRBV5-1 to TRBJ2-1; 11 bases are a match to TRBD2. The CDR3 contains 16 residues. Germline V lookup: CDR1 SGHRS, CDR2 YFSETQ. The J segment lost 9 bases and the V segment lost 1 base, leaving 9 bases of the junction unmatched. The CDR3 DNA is TGCGCCAGCAGCTTGTTGAGTAGCGGGGGGGTAAGTGAGCAGTTCTTC. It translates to CASSLLSSGGVSEQFF.

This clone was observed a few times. CDR3 residues: CARFVSFYAETQYF. The CDR3 coding sequence is TGTGCCAGGTTCGTGAGCTTCTACGCAGAGACCCAGTACTTC. V usage is TRBV9 and J usage is TRBJ2-5; D gene uncertain. Trimming stripped 8 bases from V and 4 bases from J, with 18 bases between. Germline V gives CDR1 SGDLS, CDR2 YYNGEE. The CDR3 runs to 14 residues.

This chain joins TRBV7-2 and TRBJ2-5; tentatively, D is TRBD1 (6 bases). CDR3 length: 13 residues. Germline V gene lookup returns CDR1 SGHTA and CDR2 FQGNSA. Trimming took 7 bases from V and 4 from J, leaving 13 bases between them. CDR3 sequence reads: CASTQDRRETQYF. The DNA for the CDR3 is TGTGCCAGCACTCAAGACAGGCGAGAGACCCAGTACTTC.

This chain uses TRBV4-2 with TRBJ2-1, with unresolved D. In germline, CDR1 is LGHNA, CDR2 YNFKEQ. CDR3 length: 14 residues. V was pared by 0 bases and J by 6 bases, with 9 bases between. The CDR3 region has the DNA TGTGCCAGCAGCCAAGACCCCTTCTCCAATGAGCAGTTCTTC. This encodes CASSQDPFSNEQFF.

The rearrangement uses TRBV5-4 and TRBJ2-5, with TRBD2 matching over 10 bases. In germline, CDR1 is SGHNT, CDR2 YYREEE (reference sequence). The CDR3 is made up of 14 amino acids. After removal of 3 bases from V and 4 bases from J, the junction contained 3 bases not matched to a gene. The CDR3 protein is CASSSSSGGETQYF. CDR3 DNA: TGTGCCAGCAGCTCCTCTAGCGGGGGAGAGACCCAGTACTTC. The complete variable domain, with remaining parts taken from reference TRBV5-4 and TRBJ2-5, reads ETGVTQSPTHLIKTRGQQVTLRCSSQSGHNTVSWYQQALGQGPQFIFQYYREEENGRGNFPPRFSGLQFPNYSSELNVNALELDDSALYLCASSSSSGGETQYFGPGTRLLVL.

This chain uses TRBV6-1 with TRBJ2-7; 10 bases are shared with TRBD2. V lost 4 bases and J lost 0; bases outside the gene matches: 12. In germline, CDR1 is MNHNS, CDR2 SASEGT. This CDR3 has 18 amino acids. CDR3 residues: CASSVKSPSGSRSYEQYF. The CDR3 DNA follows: TGTGCCAGCAGTGTAAAGAGTCCTAGCGGGAGCCGCTCCTACGAGCAGTACTTC.

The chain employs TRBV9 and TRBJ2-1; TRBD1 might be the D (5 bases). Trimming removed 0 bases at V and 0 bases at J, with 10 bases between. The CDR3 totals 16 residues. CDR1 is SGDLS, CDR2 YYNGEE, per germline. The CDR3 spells CASSVEQASSYNEQFF. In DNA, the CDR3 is TGTGCCAGCAGCGTAGAACAGGCTAGCTCCTACAATGAGCAGTTCTTC.

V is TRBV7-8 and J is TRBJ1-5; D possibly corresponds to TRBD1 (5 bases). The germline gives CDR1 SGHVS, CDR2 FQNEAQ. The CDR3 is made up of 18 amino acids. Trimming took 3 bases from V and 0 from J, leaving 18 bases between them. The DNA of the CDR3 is TGTGCCAGCAGCTTCACCAGGGTTTTCCGCAATAGCAATCAGCCCCAGCATTTT. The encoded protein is CASSFTRVFRNSNQPQHF.